This note documents a single TCR beta chain sequence. Antigen: not known. This sample is drawn from a study of human T cells and chemical hapten exposure. Sample time point: patch test 1, 2 weeks after DPC sensitization. Described treatment: therapeutic diphenylcyclopropenone sensitization with weekly scalp DPC. Blood sampling occurred before each patch-test application. TCRdb reprocessed the RACE reads via MiXCR and lists one record per CDR3 protein. The data show about 360,000 distinct CDR3 sequences, about 7% seen once. V dropped 6 bases and J dropped 2 bases, with 18 bases sitting between them. CDR3 length: 16 amino acids. Findings of the study overall: Clustering by CDR3 similarity yielded significantly more large clusters from expanded TCRs than controls.

The rearrangement uses TRBV12-3 or TRBV12-4 and TRBJ2-3, with D possibly matching TRBD1 (5 bases). This clonotype was obtained from a woman younger than 30 with alopecia areata. Some clones in this sample may be carry-over from other donors' samples. The material was whole blood, obtained in connection with sensitization to the hapten diphenylcyclopropenone (DPC). The CDR3 DNA sequence: TGTGCCAGCAGGTATGGGGCTGGCGGTTTCACAGATACGCAGTATTTT. Amino acid sequence: CASRYGAGGFTDTQYF.